This T cell receptor (beta chain) is from a study of T cell repertoires in cytomegalovirus infection. Study-wide background: It can be stated that public TCR beta signatures indicated CMV infection as well as a matching HLA type.

This clonotype was seen many times. Trimming removed 6 bases from V and 6 bases from J; junction bases left unmatched: 9. This CDR3 has 14 amino acids. TCRdb independently ran MiXCR on the reads; one entry per CDR3 protein. The table has fewer than 550,000 distinct CDR3 sequences, roughly 31% seen once. The source material was PBMCs. The source of this sequence is a human donor in good health (CMV status not recorded). Some clones in this sample may be carry-over from other donors' samples. The chain joins TRBV12-3 or TRBV12-4 to TRBJ1-2; 8 positions match TRBD1. The CDR3 sequence: CASRLRGQGNGYTF. DNA of the CDR3: TGTGCCAGCAGGCTACGAGGACAGGGAAATGGCTACACCTTC.